This TCR beta chain was identified in a study of human T cells and chemical hapten exposure. This clonotype was observed many times. Time point in this sample: pre-sensitization, week 0. Treatment meaning: therapeutic diphenylcyclopropenone sensitization with weekly scalp DPC. One entry per CDR3 protein, called by TCRdb with MiXCR from the RACE reads. The profile shows tens of thousands of distinct CDR3 sequences, approximately 10% of them singletons. Per the germline V gene, CDR1 is MNHEY and CDR2 is SVGEGT. The CDR3 totals 17 residues. Trimming stripped 6 bases from V and 3 bases from J, with 23 bases between.

The chain uses TRBV6-2 or TRBV6-3 and TRBJ1-1; D remains ambiguous. The receptor's source is a woman between 45 and 60 years old with alopecia areata. Some clones in this sample may be carry-over from other donors' samples. This material consisted of whole blood, taken in connection with sensitization to the hapten diphenylcyclopropenone (DPC). The CDR3 DNA follows: TGTGCCAGCAGCTCACCAACTCAAGACTTGTCGGACACTGAAGCTTTCTTT. Translation: CASSSPTQDLSDTEAFF.